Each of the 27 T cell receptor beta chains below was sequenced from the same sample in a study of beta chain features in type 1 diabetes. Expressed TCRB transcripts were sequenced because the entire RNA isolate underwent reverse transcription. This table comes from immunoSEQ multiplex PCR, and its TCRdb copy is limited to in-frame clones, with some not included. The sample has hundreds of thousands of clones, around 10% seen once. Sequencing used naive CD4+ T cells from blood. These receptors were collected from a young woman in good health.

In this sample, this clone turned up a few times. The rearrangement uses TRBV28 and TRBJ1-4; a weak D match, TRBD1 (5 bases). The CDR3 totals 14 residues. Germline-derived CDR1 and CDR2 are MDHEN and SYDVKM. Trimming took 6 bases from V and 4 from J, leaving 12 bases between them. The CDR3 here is CASRGGTVNEKLFF. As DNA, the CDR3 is TGTGCCAGCAGGGGAGGGACGGTTAATGAAAAACTGTTTTTT.

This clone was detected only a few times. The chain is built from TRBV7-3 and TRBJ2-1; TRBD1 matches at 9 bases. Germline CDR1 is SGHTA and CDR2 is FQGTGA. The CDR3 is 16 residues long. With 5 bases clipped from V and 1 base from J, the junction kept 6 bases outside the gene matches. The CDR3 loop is CASSPYGQGSYNEQFF. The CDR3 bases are TGTGCCAGCAGCCCCTACGGACAGGGGTCCTACAATGAGCAGTTCTTC.

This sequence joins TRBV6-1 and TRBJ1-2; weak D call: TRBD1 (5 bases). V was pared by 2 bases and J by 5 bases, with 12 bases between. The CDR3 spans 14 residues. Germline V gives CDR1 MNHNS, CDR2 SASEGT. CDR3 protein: CASSERAGRYGYTF. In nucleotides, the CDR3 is TGTGCCAGCAGTGAAAGGGCAGGGAGGTATGGCTACACCTTC.

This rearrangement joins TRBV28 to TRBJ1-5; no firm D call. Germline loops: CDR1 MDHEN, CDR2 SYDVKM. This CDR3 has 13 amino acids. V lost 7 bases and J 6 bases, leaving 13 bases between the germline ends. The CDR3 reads CASTLRVGQPQHF. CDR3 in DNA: TGTGCCAGCACTTTGCGGGTCGGTCAGCCCCAGCATTTT.

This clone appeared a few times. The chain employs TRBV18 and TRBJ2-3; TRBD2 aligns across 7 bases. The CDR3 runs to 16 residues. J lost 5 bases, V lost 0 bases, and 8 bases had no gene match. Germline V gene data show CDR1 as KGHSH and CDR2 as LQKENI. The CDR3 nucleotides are TGTGCCAGCTCACCACCTAGCCGGGAGGCCAAAGATACGCAGTATTTT. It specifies CASSPPSREAKDTQYF.

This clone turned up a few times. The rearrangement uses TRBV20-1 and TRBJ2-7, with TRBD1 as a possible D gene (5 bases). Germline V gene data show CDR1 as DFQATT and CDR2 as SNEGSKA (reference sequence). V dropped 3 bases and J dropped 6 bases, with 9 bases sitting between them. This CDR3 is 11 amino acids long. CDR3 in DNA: TGCAGTGCTAGTCGGACATTCGAGCAGTACTTC. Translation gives CSASRTFEQYF.

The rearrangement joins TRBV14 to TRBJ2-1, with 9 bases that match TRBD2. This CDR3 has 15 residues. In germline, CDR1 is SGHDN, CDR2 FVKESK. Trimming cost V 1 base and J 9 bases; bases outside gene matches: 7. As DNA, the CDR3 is TGTGCCAGCAGCCAAGGGGCGGGGGGGCCCAGTGAGCAGTTCTTC. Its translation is CASSQGAGGPSEQFF.

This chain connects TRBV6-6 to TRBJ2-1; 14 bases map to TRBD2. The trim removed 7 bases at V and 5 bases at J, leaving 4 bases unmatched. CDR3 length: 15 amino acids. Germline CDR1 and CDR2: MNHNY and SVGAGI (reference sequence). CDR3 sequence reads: CASTRLAGGNNEQFF. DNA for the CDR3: TGTGCCAGCACCCGACTAGCGGGGGGGAACAATGAGCAGTTCTTC.

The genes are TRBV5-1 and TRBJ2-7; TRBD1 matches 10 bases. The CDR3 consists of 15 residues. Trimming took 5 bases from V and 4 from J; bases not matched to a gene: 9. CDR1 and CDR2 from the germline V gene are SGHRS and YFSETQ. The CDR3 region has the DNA TGCGCCAGCAGACCCGGGACAGGGGTGTGGTACGAGCAGTACTTC. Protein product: CASRPGTGVWYEQYF.

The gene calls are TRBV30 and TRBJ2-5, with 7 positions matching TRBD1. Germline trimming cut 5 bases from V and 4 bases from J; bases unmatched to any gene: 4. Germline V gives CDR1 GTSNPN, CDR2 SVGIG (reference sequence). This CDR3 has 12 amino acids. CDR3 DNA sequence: TGTGCCTGGCTTTCAGGGGGAGAGACCCAGTACTTC. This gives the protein CAWLSGGETQYF.

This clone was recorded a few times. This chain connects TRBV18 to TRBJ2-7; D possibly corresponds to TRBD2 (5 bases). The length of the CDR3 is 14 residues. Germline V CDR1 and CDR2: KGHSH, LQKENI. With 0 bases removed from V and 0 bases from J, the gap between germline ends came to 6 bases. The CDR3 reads CASSPPAGSYEQYF. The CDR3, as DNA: TGTGCCAGCTCACCACCGGCGGGCTCCTACGAGCAGTACTTC. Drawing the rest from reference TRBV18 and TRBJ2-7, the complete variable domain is NAGVMQNPRHLVRRRGQEARLRCSPMKGHSHVYWYRQLPEEGLKFMVYLQKENIIDESGMPKERFSAEFPKEGPSILRIQQVVRGDSAAYFCASSPPAGSYEQYFGPGTRLTVT.

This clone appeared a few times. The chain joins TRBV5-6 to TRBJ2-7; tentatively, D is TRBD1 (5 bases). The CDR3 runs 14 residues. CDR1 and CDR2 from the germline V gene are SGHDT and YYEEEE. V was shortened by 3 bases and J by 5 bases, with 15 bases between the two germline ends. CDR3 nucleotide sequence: TGTGCCAGCAGCTGGGGCACCCGAAGGCACGAGCAGTACTTC. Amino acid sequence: CASSWGTRRHEQYF.

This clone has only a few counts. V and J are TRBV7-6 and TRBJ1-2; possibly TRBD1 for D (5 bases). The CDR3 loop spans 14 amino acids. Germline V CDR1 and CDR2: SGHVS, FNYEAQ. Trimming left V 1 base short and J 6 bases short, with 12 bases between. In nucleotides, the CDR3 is TGTGCCAGCAGCTTAGGTCCAGGGTTGCATGGCTACACCTTC. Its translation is CASSLGPGLHGYTF.

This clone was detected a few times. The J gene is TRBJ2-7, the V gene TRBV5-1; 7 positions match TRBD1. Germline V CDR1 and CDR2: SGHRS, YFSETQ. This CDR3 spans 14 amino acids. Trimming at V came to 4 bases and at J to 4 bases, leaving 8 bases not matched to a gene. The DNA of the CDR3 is TGCGCCAGCAGCGCGGACAGGCGCGGTTACGAGCAGTACTTC. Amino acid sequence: CASSADRRGYEQYF.

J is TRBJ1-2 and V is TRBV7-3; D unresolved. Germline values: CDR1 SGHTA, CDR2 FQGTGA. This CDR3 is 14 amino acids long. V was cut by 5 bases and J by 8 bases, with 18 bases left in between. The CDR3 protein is CASSRQAGSGGYTF. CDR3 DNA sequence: TGTGCCAGCAGCCGGCAAGCGGGGTCCGGGGGCTACACCTTC.

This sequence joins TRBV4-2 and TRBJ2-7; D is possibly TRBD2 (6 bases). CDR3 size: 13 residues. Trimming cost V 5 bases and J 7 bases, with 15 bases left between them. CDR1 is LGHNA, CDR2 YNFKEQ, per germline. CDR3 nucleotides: TGTGCCAGCAGCGCGGACTACCCTTGGGAGCAGTACTTC. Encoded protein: CASSADYPWEQYF.

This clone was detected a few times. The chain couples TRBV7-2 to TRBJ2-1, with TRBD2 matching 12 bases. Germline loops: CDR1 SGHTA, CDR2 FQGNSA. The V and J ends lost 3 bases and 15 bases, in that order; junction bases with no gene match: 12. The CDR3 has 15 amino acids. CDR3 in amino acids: CASSLLAGGPGAGFF. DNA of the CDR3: TGTGCCAGCAGCTTGCTAGCGGGAGGGCCGGGCGCGGGGTTCTTC. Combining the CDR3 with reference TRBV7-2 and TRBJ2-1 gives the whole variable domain GAGVSQSPSNKVTEKGKDVELRCDPISGHTALYWYRQSLGQGLEFLIYFQGNSAPDKSGLPSDRFSAERTGGSVSTLTIQRTQQEDSAVYLCASSLLAGGPGAGFFGPGTRLTVL.

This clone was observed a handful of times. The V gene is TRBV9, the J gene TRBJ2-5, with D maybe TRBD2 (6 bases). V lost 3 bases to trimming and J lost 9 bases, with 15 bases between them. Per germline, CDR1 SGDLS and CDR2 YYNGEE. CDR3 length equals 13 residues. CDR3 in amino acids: CASSAGTPTAQYF. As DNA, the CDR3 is TGTGCCAGCAGCGCCGGGACTCCTACGGCCCAGTACTTC.

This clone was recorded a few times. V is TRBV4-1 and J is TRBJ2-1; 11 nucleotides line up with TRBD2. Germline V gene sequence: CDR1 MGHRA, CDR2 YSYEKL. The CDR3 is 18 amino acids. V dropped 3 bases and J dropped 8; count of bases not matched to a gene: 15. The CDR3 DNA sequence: TGCGCCAGCAGCCACCGACTAGCGGGGTCCTCTACTGGCCATGAGCAGTTCTTC. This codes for CASSHRLAGSSTGHEQFF.

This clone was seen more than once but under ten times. The CDR3 is CASKPGQRPNYGYTF. The CDR3 DNA reads as TGCGCCAGCAAACCGGGACAGCGACCTAACTATGGCTACACCTTC. This sequence joins TRBV5-1 and TRBJ1-2; 7 positions match TRBD1. CDR1 SGHRS and CDR2 YFSETQ come from the germline V gene. V was clipped by 6 bases and J by 0 bases; unmatched bases: 8. The CDR3 length is 15 residues.

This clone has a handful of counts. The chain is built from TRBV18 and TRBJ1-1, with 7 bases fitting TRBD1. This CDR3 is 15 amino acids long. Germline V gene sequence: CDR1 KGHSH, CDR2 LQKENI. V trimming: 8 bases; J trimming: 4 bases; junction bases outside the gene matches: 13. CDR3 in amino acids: CASTPRGQGGTEAFF. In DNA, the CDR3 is TGTGCCAGCACCCCAAGGGGGCAAGGGGGCACTGAAGCTTTCTTT.

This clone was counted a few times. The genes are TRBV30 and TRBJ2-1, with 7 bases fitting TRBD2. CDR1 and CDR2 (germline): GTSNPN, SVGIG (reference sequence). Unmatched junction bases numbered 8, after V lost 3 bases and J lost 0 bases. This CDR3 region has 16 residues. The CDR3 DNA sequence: TGTGCCTGGAGGGGGGACTACGCGAGCTCCTACAATGAGCAGTTCTTC. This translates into CAWRGDYASSYNEQFF.

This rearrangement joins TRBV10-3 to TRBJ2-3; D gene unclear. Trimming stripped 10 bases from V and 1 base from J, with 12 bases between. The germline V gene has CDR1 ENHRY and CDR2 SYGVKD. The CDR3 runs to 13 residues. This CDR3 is CATLSVGTDTQYF. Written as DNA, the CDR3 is TGTGCCACCTTAAGCGTGGGCACAGATACGCAGTATTTT.

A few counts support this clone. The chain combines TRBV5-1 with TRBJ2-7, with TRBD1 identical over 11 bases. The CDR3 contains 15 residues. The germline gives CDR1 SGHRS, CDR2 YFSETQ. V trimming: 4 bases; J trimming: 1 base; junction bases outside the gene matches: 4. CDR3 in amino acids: CASSLGQGASYEQYF. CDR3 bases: TGCGCCAGCAGCCTCGGACAGGGGGCTTCCTACGAGCAGTACTTC.

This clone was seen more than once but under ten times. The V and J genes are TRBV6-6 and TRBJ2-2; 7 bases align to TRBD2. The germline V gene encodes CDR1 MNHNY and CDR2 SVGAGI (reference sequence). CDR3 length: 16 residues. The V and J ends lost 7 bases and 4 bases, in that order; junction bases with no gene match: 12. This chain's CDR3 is CASTWGGRVSTGELFF. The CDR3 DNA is TGTGCCAGCACCTGGGGGGGTAGGGTTAGCACCGGGGAGCTGTTTTTT.

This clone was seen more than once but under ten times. The CDR3 protein is CASSLAGTGEQYF. CDR3 sequence (DNA): TGCGCCAGCAGCTTGGCCGGGACAGGAGAGCAGTACTTC. This chain connects TRBV5-1 to TRBJ2-7; 8 bases fit TRBD1. The germline V gene has CDR1 SGHRS and CDR2 YFSETQ. This CDR3 region has 13 residues. J was trimmed by 7 bases and V by 0 bases; bases with no gene match: 3.

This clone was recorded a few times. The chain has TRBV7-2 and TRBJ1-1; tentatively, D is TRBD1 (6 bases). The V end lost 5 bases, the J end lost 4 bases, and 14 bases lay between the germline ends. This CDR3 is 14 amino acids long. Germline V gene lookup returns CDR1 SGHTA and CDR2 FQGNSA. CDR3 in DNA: TGTGCCAGCAGCCTTAGGGGGTTCGGCACTGAAGCTTTCTTT. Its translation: CASSLRGFGTEAFF.